One T cell receptor beta chain is described in this entry. The antigen is undetermined. The sample contains more than one DNA sequence encoding this CDR3. The CDR3 is made up of 15 amino acids. Germline V CDR1 and CDR2: SGHNT, YENEEA. After removal of 5 bases from V and 3 bases from J, the junction contained 1 base not matched to a gene. This entry comes from a study of OX40 agonist ivuxolimab in advanced cancers. Study summary: All patients had ivuxolimab intravenously every 2 weeks at 0.01 to 10 mg/kg. Study observations and caveats: More expanded clones were seen, on average, in CD8+ T cells than in CD4+. At doses 0.1 to 3.0 mg/kg, CD4+ and CD8+ clones expanded.

Autoimmune disease history or systemic immunosuppression disqualified patients. Clones were read by immunoSEQ multiplex PCR, and TCRdb kept only the in-frame ones, dropping some. Among 57,000 or so clones listed, approximately 86% were seen once. The J gene is TRBJ2-2, the V gene TRBV11-3, with 12 bases fitting TRBD2. Sample: CD4+ or CD8+ T cells sorted from blood, taken in a trial of the OX40 agonist ivuxolimab. This sequence originates from an adult with an advanced solid tumor such as melanoma, head and neck, liver or kidney cancer. The CDR3 nucleotides read TGTGCCAGCAGCCCTAGCGGGGGGGACACCGGGGAGCTGTTTTTT. Translation: CASSPSGGDTGELFF.